Presented here are 29 T cell receptor beta chains from one specimen sequenced in a study of shared clonotypes between healthy human individuals. The method was immunoSEQ multiplex PCR; TCRdb's version includes in-frame clones alone and lacks a portion of them. The data show over a million clones, around 95% seen once. The material sequenced was naive CD4+ T cells sorted from blood. Specified subset: CD45RA+ positively selected. The receptor source for this set is a man aged 25 to 40 in good health.

V is TRBV5-4 and J is TRBJ2-3; 7 bases fit TRBD1. This CDR3 is built from 15 residues. V gave up 3 bases and J gave up 5 bases; unmatched junction bases: 9. Germline lookup yields CDR1 SGHNT and CDR2 YYREEE (reference sequence). The CDR3 sequence is CASSSGGRAGDTQYF. For the CDR3, the DNA is TGTGCCAGCAGCTCAGGGGGAAGGGCGGGAGATACGCAGTATTTT.

For this clone: This sample also contains other DNA sequences that code for the same CDR3. The CDR3 reads CASTLQETQYF. For the CDR3, the DNA is TGTGCCAGCACCCTCCAAGAGACCCAGTACTTC. The V and J genes are TRBV2 and TRBJ2-5; D is undetermined. V lost 7 bases and J lost 1, with 4 bases in between. The germline V gene encodes CDR1 SNHLY and CDR2 FYNNEI. There are 11 residues in the CDR3.

V usage is TRBV11-1 and J usage is TRBJ2-2; 7 bases line up with TRBD2. The length of the CDR3 is 15 residues. Trimming removed 2 bases from V and 3 bases from J; junction bases left unmatched: 3. Germline CDR1 is SGHAT and CDR2 is FQDESV (reference sequence). The CDR3 DNA follows: TGTGCCAGCAGCTTACTCGCGGGAGACACCGGGGAGCTGTTTTTT. Translation: CASSLLAGDTGELFF. Filled out from reference TRBV11-1 and TRBJ2-2, the complete variable domain reads EAEVAQSPRYKITEKSQAVAFWCDPISGHATLYWYRQILGQGPELLVQFQDESVVDDSQLPKDRFSAERLKGVDSTLKIQPAELGDSAMYLCASSLLAGDTGELFFGEGSRLTVL.

The chain has TRBV5-8 and TRBJ2-7; 8 nucleotides align to TRBD1. Germline-derived CDR1 and CDR2 are SGHTS and YDEGEE. This CDR3 spans 14 amino acids. V dropped 4 bases and J dropped 5; count of bases not matched to a gene: 8. The CDR3: CASSPGQVFDEQYF. CDR3 nucleotides: TGTGCCAGCAGCCCGGGACAGGTTTTCGACGAGCAGTACTTC.

This chain uses TRBV19 with TRBJ2-7, with TRBD2 matching over 11 bases. V dropped 4 bases and J dropped 5; count of bases not matched to a gene: 7. The CDR3 length is 15 residues. The germline CDR1 and CDR2 sequences are LNHDA and SQIVND (reference sequence). The CDR3 coding sequence is TGTGCCAGTAGTACCTTAGCGGGAGGGCCCAACGAGCAGTACTTC. Amino acid sequence: CASSTLAGGPNEQYF.

The chain joins TRBV11-2 to TRBJ2-7, with 13 nucleotides matching TRBD2. Germline V gives CDR1 SGHAT, CDR2 FQNNGV. Trimming cost V 4 bases and J 0 bases; bases outside gene matches: 0. The length of the CDR3 is 15 residues. The CDR3 DNA reads as TGTGCCAGCAGCTGGACTAGCGGGAGCTCCTACGAGCAGTACTTC. Its translation: CASSWTSGSSYEQYF.

Note on this clone: Other DNA sequences from this sample encode an identical CDR3 as well. The chain employs TRBV5-1 and TRBJ2-3; 9 bases are a match to TRBD2. Germline CDR1 is SGHRS and CDR2 is YFSETQ. J gave up 4 bases and V 3 bases, and 6 bases lay outside the gene matches. The CDR3 covers 15 residues. CDR3 DNA sequence: TGCGCCAGCAGCTCATTAGCGGGAGAGGCAGATACGCAGTATTTT. Amino acid sequence: CASSSLAGEADTQYF. The entire variable domain, with the rest obtained from reference TRBV5-1 and TRBJ2-3, is as follows: KAGVTQTPRYLIKTRGQQVTLSCSPISGHRSVSWYQQTPGQGLQFLFEYFSETQRNKGNFPGRFSGRQFSNSRSEMNVSTLELGDSALYLCASSSLAGEADTQYFGPGTRLTVL.

The chain combines TRBV14 with TRBJ2-6, with a possible D match to TRBD1 (6 bases). Trimming shortened V by 4 bases and J by 0 bases, and 16 bases separated the two germline ends. This CDR3 contains 18 residues. The V gene's germline CDR1 is SGHDN and CDR2 FVKESK. Here the CDR3 DNA reads TGTGCCAGCAGCCTACACAGGGAATCTGGCTCTGGGGCCAACGTCCTGACTTTC. Its protein is CASSLHRESGSGANVLTF.

The chain recombines TRBV5-4 with TRBJ2-7, with unresolved D. Trimming took 5 bases from V and 2 from J, leaving 14 bases between them. From germline, CDR1 is SGHNT and CDR2 YYREEE (reference sequence). CDR3 length: 14 residues. Here the CDR3 reads CASRDPRAPYEQYF. The CDR3, as DNA: TGTGCCAGCAGGGACCCTAGGGCCCCCTACGAGCAGTACTTC.

The chain combines TRBV7-9 with TRBJ2-5; 9 bases align to TRBD1. The germline V gene has CDR1 SEHNR and CDR2 FQNEAQ (reference sequence). The CDR3 has 14 amino acids. The V segment lost 5 bases and the J segment 5 bases; nucleotides outside the gene matches: 6. For the CDR3, the DNA is TGTGCCAGCAGCCCGACAGGGGGTATGGAGACCCAGTACTTC. Its translation is CASSPTGGMETQYF.

The chain employs TRBV5-1 and TRBJ1-4; 7 nucleotides agree with TRBD1. Germline V gene data show CDR1 as SGHRS and CDR2 as YFSETQ. The CDR3 consists of 15 residues. V dropped 1 base and J dropped 6; count of bases not matched to a gene: 6. The CDR3 bases are TGCGCCAGCAGCTTGTATCAGGGGGTGTATGAAAAACTGTTTTTT. It specifies CASSLYQGVYEKLFF.

As concerns this clone: Compared with germline, one end of the junction differs, possibly owing to a read error. The CDR3 region is CASSPQGNYGQYF. The CDR3 DNA reads as TGTGCCAGCTCACCTCAGGGGAACTACGGGCAGTACTTC. V gene TRBV18 combines with J gene TRBJ2-7, with TRBD1 as a possible D gene (6 bases). CDR1 and CDR2 from the germline V gene are KGHSH and LQKENI. The CDR3 runs to 13 residues.

J is TRBJ2-5 and V is TRBV20-1, with D perhaps TRBD2 (6 bases). The ends were cut back, 6 bases at V and 4 bases at J, with 9 bases in the middle. The length of the CDR3 is 11 residues. Germline CDR1 and CDR2: DFQATT and SNEGSKA (reference sequence). The CDR3 DNA reads as TGCAGTGCCACTAGCTCAGAGACCCAGTACTTC. Encoded protein: CSATSSETQYF.

The chain links TRBV10-3 to TRBJ1-4; 8 bases agree with TRBD1. The CDR3 covers 14 residues. Germline assignment: CDR1 ENHRY and CDR2 SYGVKD. V lost 6 bases to trimming and J lost 4 bases; unmatched junction nucleotides: 4. The CDR3 is CAIREDRDNEKLFF. CDR3 nucleotide sequence: TGTGCCATCAGGGAGGACAGGGATAATGAAAAACTGTTTTTT.

About this clone itself: The same CDR3 is also encoded by other DNA sequences in this sample. The CDR3 DNA sequence: TGTGCCAGCTCACCACAGGAAGAGACCCAGTACTTC. This translates into CASSPQEETQYF. The V call is TRBV18, the J call TRBJ2-5; D not certain. V lost 1 base to trimming and J lost 3 bases, with 3 bases between them. Germline CDR1 is KGHSH and CDR2 is LQKENI. This CDR3 comprises 12 residues.

J is TRBJ2-2 and V is TRBV7-9; 8 bases align to TRBD2. This CDR3 is built from 16 residues. The germline V gene has CDR1 SEHNR and CDR2 FQNEAQ (reference sequence). Losses at the gene ends were 2 bases for V and 6 bases for J; bases not matched to a gene: 8. The CDR3 coding sequence is TGTGCCAGCAGCTTAACGGGAGGGCAGGTATCCGGGGAGCTGTTTTTT. It codes for CASSLTGGQVSGELFF.

This sequence joins TRBV5-4 and TRBJ2-5; TRBD2 matches at 10 bases. Germline-derived CDR1 and CDR2 are SGHNT and YYREEE (reference sequence). The V gene end was trimmed by 4 bases and the J gene end by 2 bases; junction bases not matched to a gene: 8. The CDR3 has 16 residues. The DNA of the CDR3 is TGTGCCAGCAGCCTGGGACTAGCGCGGTCACAAGAGACCCAGTACTTC. Protein: CASSLGLARSQETQYF. Full variable domain (rest looked up from reference TRBV5-4 and TRBJ2-5): ETGVTQSPTHLIKTRGQQVTLRCSSQSGHNTVSWYQQALGQGPQFIFQYYREEENGRGNFPPRFSGLQFPNYSSELNVNALELDDSALYLCASSLGLARSQETQYFGPGTRLLVL.

This sequence joins TRBV7-2 and TRBJ2-1; 11 bases match TRBD2. Germline CDR1 and CDR2: SGHTA and FQGNSA. This CDR3 has 15 amino acids. Trimming cost V 5 bases and J 5 bases; bases outside gene matches: 5. CDR3 in DNA: TGTGCCAGCAGCCCGCCGGGACTAGCGGACAATGAGCAGTTCTTC. Amino acids: CASSPPGLADNEQFF.

This chain connects TRBV7-9 to TRBJ2-1; D may match TRBD1 or TRBD2 (6 bases each). Germline values: CDR1 SEHNR, CDR2 FQNEAQ (reference sequence). This CDR3 is 16 amino acids long. Trimming stripped 1 base from V and 4 bases from J, with 14 bases between. The CDR3 loop reads CASSLGGALGYNEQFF. The CDR3 bases are TGTGCCAGCAGCTTAGGGGGGGCTCTTGGGTACAATGAGCAGTTCTTC.

The gene calls are TRBV28 and TRBJ2-5; possibly TRBD1 for D (5 bases). CDR3 length equals 15 residues. From germline, CDR1 is MDHEN and CDR2 SYDVKM. Trimming removed 5 bases at V and 2 bases at J, with 15 bases between. The CDR3 region has the DNA TGTGCCAGCAGTCAACCAGGGATGGGGCAAGAGACCCAGTACTTC. Protein: CASSQPGMGQETQYF. Full variable domain (remainder filled in from reference TRBV28 and TRBJ2-5): DVKVTQSSRYLVKRTGEKVFLECVQDMDHENMFWYRQDPGLGLRLIYFSYDVKMKEKGDIPEGYSVSREKKERFSLILESASTNQTSMYLCASSQPGMGQETQYFGPGTRLLVL.

This clone was seen a single time. The V call is TRBV5-1, the J call TRBJ2-1, with 10 bases aligning to TRBD2. CDR1 and CDR2 (germline): SGHRS, YFSETQ. V was pared by 5 bases and J by 7 bases, with 6 bases of the junction left unmatched. The CDR3 is 14 residues long. The CDR3 DNA is TGCGCCAGCAGGGAAATGACTAGCGGGAATGAGCAGTTCTTC. Translation: CASREMTSGNEQFF.

The rearrangement links TRBV9 to TRBJ2-5; D perhaps matches TRBD2 (5 bases). Germline V CDR1 and CDR2: SGDLS, YYNGEE. CDR3 length: 13 residues. V was trimmed by 0 bases and J by 5 bases, leaving 8 bases between them. CDR3 DNA sequence: TGTGCCAGCAGCGTAGGAACGGGGGAGACCCAGTACTTC. It translates to CASSVGTGETQYF. The full variable domain, rest sourced from reference TRBV9 and TRBJ2-5, is DSGVTQTPKHLITATGQRVTLRCSPRSGDLSVYWYQQSLDQGLQFLIQYYNGEERAKGNILERFSAQQFPDLHSELNLSSLELGDSALYFCASSVGTGETQYFGPGTRLLVL.

The chain combines TRBV7-3 with TRBJ1-1; D gene ambiguous. In germline, CDR1 is SGHTA, CDR2 FQGTGA. The CDR3 is made up of 16 amino acids. V shed 0 bases and J shed 3 bases, with 14 bases lying between them. CDR3 in amino acids: CASSLTPSIKDTEAFF. In DNA form, the CDR3 reads TGTGCCAGCAGCTTAACCCCATCTATCAAAGACACTGAAGCTTTCTTT.

The rearrangement joins TRBV14 to TRBJ2-7; D ambiguous. Germline lookup yields CDR1 SGHDN and CDR2 FVKESK. V lost 1 base and J lost 3, with 4 bases in between. CDR3 length: 12 residues. DNA of the CDR3: TGTGCCAGCAGCCAAGCCCGCTACGAGCAGTACTTC. Its protein product is CASSQARYEQYF.

The chain combines TRBV7-3 with TRBJ2-1; 9 nucleotides match TRBD2. The CDR3 is made up of 15 amino acids. From germline, CDR1 is SGHTA and CDR2 FQGTGA. The V and J ends lost 5 bases and 7 bases, in that order; junction bases with no gene match: 9. The CDR3 nucleotides are TGTGCCAGCAGCGCCAGGGCGGGACTAGCTAATGAGCAGTTCTTC. Its translation is CASSARAGLANEQFF.

The chain uses TRBV18 and TRBJ2-5; 11 bases fit TRBD1. Per the germline V gene, CDR1 is KGHSH and CDR2 is LQKENI. The V and J ends lost 5 bases and 6 bases, in that order; junction bases with no gene match: 8. The CDR3 covers 15 residues. In nucleotides, the CDR3 is TGTGCCAGCTCAGCCGGGACAGGGGGTCCCAAGACCCAGTACTTC. This encodes CASSAGTGGPKTQYF.

The chain combines TRBV9 with TRBJ1-3, with D possibly TRBD1 on 5 matching bases. CDR1 is SGDLS and CDR2 is YYNGEE in the germline V gene. Trimming removed 6 bases from V and 4 bases from J, with 11 bases in between. CDR3 length: 13 amino acids. CDR3 nucleotides: TGTGCCAGCACCTCGACAGACGGAAACACCATATATTTT. It codes for CASTSTDGNTIYF.

This sequence joins TRBV11-2 and TRBJ2-3; tentatively, D is TRBD1 (6 bases). V lost 4 bases and J 3 bases, leaving 20 bases between the germline ends. The CDR3 contains 17 residues. CDR1 is SGHAT and CDR2 is FQNNGV in the germline V gene. CDR3 residues: CASSWWVWGRRTDTQYF. In nucleotides, the CDR3 is TGTGCCAGCAGCTGGTGGGTTTGGGGGCGGAGGACAGATACGCAGTATTTT.

The chain has TRBV11-2 and TRBJ1-1; 9 nucleotides agree with TRBD1. Germline loops: CDR1 SGHAT, CDR2 FQNNGV. Losses at the gene ends were 4 bases for V and 4 bases for J; bases not matched to a gene: 10. The CDR3 runs 16 residues. The CDR3 loop is CASSSFRTGDLTEAFF. The CDR3 nucleotides are TGTGCCAGCAGCTCCTTTAGGACAGGGGATCTCACTGAAGCTTTCTTT.